This TCR beta chain comes out of a study of T cell changes during pregnancy in multiple sclerosis. V was shortened by 2 bases and J by 0 bases, with 11 bases between the two germline ends. Germline CDR1 LNHDA, CDR2 SQIVND (reference sequence). The CDR3 consists of 15 residues. The assay was immunoSEQ multiplex PCR, and TCRdb's table has in-frame clones only and misses some. This sample has about 57,000 clones; around 90% occur once, and the top ten carry 0.15% to 0.25%. This TCR derives from a female donor with multiple sclerosis, enrolled in a pregnancy study. The sequences come from CD4+ T cells from peripheral blood mononuclear cells, collected in the second trimester of pregnancy. The chain carries TRBV19 and TRBJ2-7; D gene ambiguous. The CDR3 loop is CASSIRSRNSYEQYF. The CDR3 nucleotides read TGTGCCAGTAGTATAAGGAGTAGGAACTCCTACGAGCAGTACTTC.